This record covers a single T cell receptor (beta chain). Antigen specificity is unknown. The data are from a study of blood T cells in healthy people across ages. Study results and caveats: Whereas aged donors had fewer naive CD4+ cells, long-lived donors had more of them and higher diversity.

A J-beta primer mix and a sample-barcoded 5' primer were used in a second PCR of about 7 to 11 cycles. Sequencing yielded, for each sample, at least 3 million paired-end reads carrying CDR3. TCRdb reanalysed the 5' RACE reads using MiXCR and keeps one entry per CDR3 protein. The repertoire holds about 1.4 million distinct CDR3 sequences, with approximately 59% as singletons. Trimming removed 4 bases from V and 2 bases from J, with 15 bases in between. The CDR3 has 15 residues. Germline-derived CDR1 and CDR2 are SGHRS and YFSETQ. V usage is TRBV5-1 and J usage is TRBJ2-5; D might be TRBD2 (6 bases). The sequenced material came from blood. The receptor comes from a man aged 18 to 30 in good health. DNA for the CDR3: TGCGCCAGCAGCCCCGCCCGGGGGATACAAGAGACCCAGTACTTC. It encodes CASSPARGIQETQYF.